The sequence of this TCR beta chain was determined in a study of shared clonotypes between healthy human individuals. This CDR3 contains 12 residues. V dropped 3 bases and J dropped 6 bases, with 9 bases sitting between them. Germline CDR1 and CDR2: SGHAT and FQNNGV. The naive CD8 subset, CD45RO-negative cells positively selected for CCR7, excluded terminally differentiated effector memory CD45RA+ cells. Study conclusions and caveats: Between a handful of donors, naive CD4 clonotypes were shared at a level of about 5.3%.

In this sample, this clone turned up once. The antigen remains undetermined. Here immunoSEQ multiplex PCR was the method, and the copy in TCRdb shows in-frame clones only, minus some. The data contain around 1.9 million clones, just over 90% of them seen just once; the ten biggest clones take up around 1.7%. V usage is TRBV11-2 and J usage is TRBJ2-7; D not certain. The sequence derives from a man between 18 and 35 years old in good health. Some clones in this sample may be carry-over from other donors' samples. Specimen: naive CD8+ T cells from PBMCs. In DNA, the CDR3 is TGTGCCAGCAGCTTTGGGCCCGGCGAGCAGTACTTC. Encoded protein: CASSFGPGEQYF. The full variable domain, rest sourced from reference TRBV11-2 and TRBJ2-7, is EAGVAQSPRYKIIEKRQSVAFWCNPISGHATLYWYQQILGQGPKLLIQFQNNGVVDDSQLPKDRFSAERLKGVDSTLKIQPAKLEDSAVYLCASSFGPGEQYFGPGTRLTVT.